This passage covers 15 T cell receptor beta chains from one sample sequenced in a study of T cell responses to AZD1222 COVID-19 vaccine. Here immunoSEQ multiplex PCR was the method, and the copy in TCRdb shows in-frame clones only, minus some. The sample lists approximately 65,000 clones, around 83% seen once, with 9% to 13% in the top ten. The sequences come from peripheral blood, collected on day 0 of AZD1222 vaccination. Every receptor here comes from an adult in good health.

This clone was detected once. The chain couples TRBV4-1 to TRBJ1-5; TRBD1 is a possible D gene (6 bases). This CDR3 is built from 15 residues. V lost 3 bases and J lost 0, with 9 bases in between. Per germline, CDR1 MGHRA and CDR2 YSYEKL. The CDR3 nucleotides are TGCGCCAGCAGCCAGAGGACAGATAGCAATCAGCCCCAGCATTTT. Its translation: CASSQRTDSNQPQHF.

This chain uses TRBV6-5 with TRBJ1-2, with D perhaps TRBD1 (6 bases). The CDR3 spans 15 residues. The V gene's germline CDR1 is MNHEY and CDR2 SVGAGI. The V end lost 6 bases, the J end lost 7 bases, and 21 bases lay between the germline ends. The CDR3 is CASRTVGRGERGYTF. CDR3 DNA sequence: TGTGCCAGCAGGACGGTTGGGAGGGGGGAACGTGGCTACACCTTC.

The chain combines TRBV7-9 with TRBJ2-5; maybe TRBD2 (6 bases). This CDR3 region has 17 residues. From germline, CDR1 is SEHNR and CDR2 FQNEAQ (reference sequence). Deletions cut 1 base from V and 5 bases from J, with 20 bases between. This chain's CDR3 is CASSLVVTRGRLETQYF. For the CDR3, the DNA is TGTGCCAGCAGCTTAGTAGTGACTAGGGGACGCCTGGAGACCCAGTACTTC.

V and J are TRBV6-1 and TRBJ1-6; D is possibly TRBD1 (6 bases). Germline-derived CDR1 and CDR2 are MNHNS and SASEGT. V was cut by 2 bases and J by 10 bases, with 12 bases left in between. This CDR3 is 14 amino acids long. The CDR3 DNA follows: TGTGCCAGCAGTGAATTGGGGGCAGTCTCACCCCTCCACTTT. Translating it yields CASSELGAVSPLHF.

The chain recombines TRBV6-5 with TRBJ2-1; either TRBD1 or TRBD2 may fit D (6 bases each). Trimming took 10 bases from V and 7 from J, leaving 23 bases between them. CDR3 length: 15 amino acids. The germline V gene has CDR1 MNHEY and CDR2 SVGAGI. CDR3 region: CATHWGAQVRNEQFF. CDR3 bases: TGTGCCACCCATTGGGGGGCGCAGGTCAGGAATGAGCAGTTCTTC.

This clone was found a few times. This chain connects TRBV5-1 to TRBJ2-7; 7 positions match TRBD1. The CDR3 consists of 15 residues. Trimming at V came to 2 bases and at J to 2 bases, leaving 7 bases not matched to a gene. Germline-derived CDR1 and CDR2 are SGHRS and YFSETQ. The CDR3 sequence: CASSLVGQEAYEQYF. The CDR3 DNA follows: TGCGCCAGCAGCTTAGTCGGACAGGAGGCCTACGAGCAGTACTTC.

The CDR3 bases are TGTGCCAGCAGTATGACTAGCGGGGGCTGGTATTTT. Its protein product is CASSMTSGGWYF. The chain combines TRBV27 with TRBJ2-3, with 12 bases lining up with TRBD2. This CDR3 is 12 amino acids long. V was pared by 5 bases and J by 14 bases, with 5 bases of the junction left unmatched. Germline V gives CDR1 MNHEY, CDR2 SMNVEV (reference sequence).

The CDR3 DNA is TGTGCCAGCAGCTTAGGACAGCAAGAGACCCAGTACTTC. It is translated as CASSLGQQETQYF. The genes are TRBV5-4 and TRBJ2-5, with D possibly TRBD1 on 6 matching bases. The CDR3 is 13 residues long. The ends were cut back, 2 bases at V and 2 bases at J, with 7 bases in the middle. CDR1 SGHNT and CDR2 YYREEE come from the germline V gene (reference sequence).

The chain uses TRBV5-4 and TRBJ1-3, with TRBD1 matching over 9 bases. CDR1 SGHNT and CDR2 YYREEE come from the germline V gene (reference sequence). V gave up 2 bases and J gave up 4 bases; unmatched junction bases: 1. The CDR3 runs to 14 residues. The DNA for the CDR3 is TGTGCCAGCAGCTTCGGACAGGGGGGAAACACCATATATTTT. Protein sequence: CASSFGQGGNTIYF.

Worth noting for this clone: The junction departs from the called germline gene at one end, perhaps through a read error. The chain uses TRBV28 and TRBJ1-5, with TRBD1 identical over 10 bases. Germline-derived CDR1 and CDR2 are MDHEN and SYDVKM. The CDR3 is 12 residues long. The CDR3 DNA sequence: TGTGCCAGCAGTTTACGGACAGGGGGTATGGGTTTT. Translation gives CASSLRTGGMGF.

A single count supports this clone. The chain is built from TRBV19 and TRBJ2-2; 8 positions match TRBD2. V lost 5 bases, J lost 4 bases, and 12 bases stayed unmatched. The CDR3 runs 17 residues. Germline CDR1 is LNHDA and CDR2 is SQIVND (reference sequence). CDR3 amino acids: CASSPPGLVRGTGELFF. CDR3 in DNA: TGTGCCAGTAGTCCCCCGGGACTAGTGCGGGGCACCGGGGAGCTGTTTTTT.

The chain is built from TRBV11-2 and TRBJ2-2, with TRBD1 as a possible D gene (6 bases). The CDR3 has 14 residues. V dropped 4 bases and J dropped 3 bases, with 9 bases sitting between them. The germline CDR1 and CDR2 sequences are SGHAT and FQNNGV. CDR3 in amino acids: CASSSTGYTGELFF. CDR3 nucleotides: TGTGCCAGCAGCTCCACAGGGTACACCGGGGAGCTGTTTTTT.

The chain joins TRBV7-8 to TRBJ1-6, with D unresolved. Deletions cut 3 bases from V and 7 bases from J, with 10 bases between. CDR1 and CDR2 from the germline V gene are SGHVS and FQNEAQ. The CDR3 loop spans 14 amino acids. CDR3 sequence (DNA): TGTGCCAGCAGCTTCGCGGCGCGGAATTCACCCCTCCACTTT. Translated, it gives CASSFAARNSPLHF.

This clone has a handful of counts. The chain joins TRBV7-3 to TRBJ2-1; D is tentatively TRBD1 or TRBD2 (6 bases each). The germline V gene encodes CDR1 SGHTA and CDR2 FQGTGA. The CDR3 covers 15 residues. Trimming stripped 2 bases from V and 7 bases from J, with 15 bases between. CDR3 in amino acids: CASSLLGGQDNEQFF. The CDR3 region has the DNA TGTGCCAGCAGCTTACTTGGGGGGCAGGATAATGAGCAGTTCTTC.

V and J are TRBV2 and TRBJ1-6; 8 nucleotides align to TRBD1. From germline, CDR1 is SNHLY and CDR2 FYNNEI. J gave up 9 bases and V 0 bases, and 4 bases lay outside the gene matches. The CDR3 loop spans 15 amino acids. The CDR3 loop reads CASSEAGTGGSPLHF. The CDR3 bases are TGTGCCAGCAGTGAAGCCGGGACAGGAGGTTCACCCCTCCACTTT.